The T cell receptor (beta chain) described here comes from a study of shared T cell receptors in the human thymus. Here immunoSEQ multiplex PCR was the method, and the copy in TCRdb shows in-frame clones only, minus some. The sample holds some 720,000 clones; over 75% are singletons and the top ten take about 0.01%. V was cut by 8 bases and J by 4 bases, with 12 bases left in between. Germline CDR1 is MNHNS and CDR2 is SASEGT. The CDR3 is 12 amino acids. These same data were also listed under a study on human thymus T cells. From that study: Donors were healthy Finnish babies undergoing corrective operations for congenital heart defects. The thymus tissue came from resections taken during corrective heart surgery. Thymic and blood repertoires showed apparently biased V and J gene usage. Unrelated people showed highly overlapping thymic repertoires, related research reported.

Sequenced input: thymocytes. The receptor was isolated from a boy in the first two years of life with a congenital heart defect. The chain employs TRBV6-1 and TRBJ2-7; the D gene is possibly TRBD2 (6 bases). CDR3 protein: CASSPGRYEQYF. The DNA of the CDR3 is TGTGCCAGCTCCCCGGGGAGGTACGAGCAGTACTTC.